Reported below is one TCR beta chain. This clone's antigen is unknown. Per-nucleotide qualities are absent, and no much larger clonotype sits a single base away. In Seattle, one collaborating source enrolled patients while the infection was active and tracked those patients longitudinally over the course of disease. Collaborating institutions collected whole blood in K2EDTA tubes following their own protocols. For TCRbeta analysis, collaborator samples were shipped as frozen whole blood, as isolated PBMCs, or as DNA extracted from either sample type. Trimmed from V: 1 base; trimmed from J: 4 bases; junction bases lacking a gene match: 9. CDR1 SGHTA and CDR2 FQGNSA were looked up in the germline V gene. Including cysteine and phenylalanine, the CDR3 has 16 amino acids. Only the CDR3 DNA stays, 48 bases, in frame from base 1. These data originate in a study of blood T cell repertoires in COVID-19 (dated by TCRdb to the early 2020s). Turning to the overall study: Collaborator samples came from the United States, Italy and Spain and covered acute and convalescent phases of COVID-19. The dataset comprised deeply sampled blood TCRbeta repertoires from subjects exposed to, actively infected with, or recovered from COVID-19. The prospective study material was composed of cDNA or gDNA derived from T cells, B-cell-depleted T cells, or PBMCs. The repertoires were released in a freely available public database intended as a resource for research on the immune response to SARS-CoV-2. HLA class I and class II types, where available, came from metadata supplied by the sample provider rather than from assay-based typing. The samples were drawn from the first 160 participants of the ongoing ImmuneRACE study and from 1,200 or so subjects provided by 6 global collaborators. The sample metadata nearly always contained a de-identified subject ID, COVID-19 status, age in years and sex. On the study overall, not on this receptor specifically: The amount of clinical and demographic metadata varied by source and participant and was provided uncurated.

TCRbeta CDR3 regions were amplified from genomic DNA by means of the immunoSEQ Assay, a bias-controlled multiplex PCR. Per the source publication's procedure: Within the assay, amplification of reference gene primers was used to estimate how many nucleated cells each sample contained. To quantify the absolute abundance of each unique TCRbeta CDR3 rearrangement, sequence reads were collapsed and filtered. For each sample, productive Simpson clonality was calculated as the square root of Simpson's diversity index over productive rearrangements. TCRdb provides this immuneACCESS table in a form limited to in-frame rearrangements. Some clones are lacking; in checked studies, under half of them reflect an unresolved V gene, and why the rest are absent is not known. That table supplies the V and J calls and clone size; D and trimming were determined from the DNA. The sample table records 150,000 to 200,000 clones; approximately 81% of these occur just once. 18% of the sample is held by the ten biggest clonotypes.

The specimen sequenced was peripheral blood. This sequence was found in a person aged 70 to 79 with COVID-19, enrolled during active disease. This chain is built from TRBV7-2 and TRBJ2-7; TRBD1 aligns with 8 central bases. The CDR3: CASSLDKRTGRYEQYF. The DNA sequence is given as TGTGCCAGCAGCTTAGACAAACGGACAGGGCGTTACGAGCAGTACTTC.